This T cell receptor (beta chain) was identified in a study of shared clonotypes between healthy human individuals. General observations from the study: Investigators expected sequencing depth to affect clonotype sharing among donors.

Researchers partitioned CD4+ cells into CD45RA+ naive and CD45RA-negative memory subsets. In the case of this clone: The antigen remains unidentified.

The length of the CDR3 is 11 residues. V was clipped by 2 bases and J by 16 bases, with 12 bases between them. CDR1 and CDR2 from the germline V gene are SGHTA and FQGNSA. Clones were sequenced by immunoSEQ multiplex PCR, and TCRdb holds only the in-frame ones, with some missing. The sample records approximately 1,500,000 clones, 95% to 99% being singletons. The origin of this receptor is a man aged 30-40 years in good health. The chain links TRBV7-2 to TRBJ2-1; D ambiguous. The sequenced sample consisted of naive CD4+ T cells sorted from blood. Specified subset: CD45RA+ positively selected. CDR3: CASSLRGRPFF. The CDR3 region has the DNA TGTGCCAGCAGCTTACGTGGAAGACCTTTCTTC.